These 30 T cell receptor beta chains share one sample of origin, sequenced in a study of blood T cell repertoires in COVID-19. TCRdb keeps only in-frame clones here, not all; method: immunoSEQ multiplex PCR. This sample carries about 260,000 clones, 85% to 90% of them seen once, and the ten largest clones take 3.7%. The specimen sequenced was peripheral blood. All receptors derive from a woman in her 40s with acute or convalescent COVID-19.

This sequence joins TRBV10-3 and TRBJ1-1, with 7 bases matching TRBD1. Germline CDR1 and CDR2: ENHRY and SYGVKD. This CDR3 has 13 residues. V dropped 6 bases and J dropped 4; count of bases not matched to a gene: 5. The CDR3 region has the DNA TGTGCCATCAGGCCAGGGGGAGGCACTGAAGCTTTCTTT. This translates into CAIRPGGGTEAFF.

CDR3 sequence (DNA): TGCGCCAGCAGCCGTGGGACTAGCGGGGGGGAGCAGTTCTTC. Translation gives CASSRGTSGGEQFF. The chain is built from TRBV4-1 and TRBJ2-1, with 15 bases that match TRBD2. Trimming took 4 bases from V and 10 from J; bases not matched to a gene: 2. This CDR3 contains 14 residues. From germline, CDR1 is MGHRA and CDR2 YSYEKL.

V is TRBV6-5 and J is TRBJ1-1; D unresolved. The CDR3 runs 13 residues. The V end lost 7 bases, the J end lost 4 bases, and 13 bases lay between the germline ends. Germline V gene lookup returns CDR1 MNHEY and CDR2 SVGAGI. The CDR3 bases are TGTGCCAGCACCATCGACACCTTCACTGAAGCTTTCTTT. Translating gives CASTIDTFTEAFF.

The CDR3, as DNA: TGTGCCAGCAGCCCCGGCACGTCCAGGGTACGCTATGGCTACACCTTC. This translates into CASSPGTSRVRYGYTF. V and J are TRBV5-5 and TRBJ1-2; weak D call: TRBD1 (5 bases). V lost 4 bases and J lost 4, with 20 bases in between. Germline CDR1 and CDR2: SGHKS and YYEKEE (reference sequence). This CDR3 is 16 amino acids long. The full variable domain, its missing parts supplied by reference TRBV5-5 and TRBJ1-2, is DAGVTQSPTHLIKTRGQQVTLRCSPISGHKSVSWYQQVLGQGPQFIFQYYEKEERGRGNFPDRFSARQFPNYSSELNVNALLLGDSALYLCASSPGTSRVRYGYTFGSGTRLTVV.

The V gene is TRBV6-6, the J gene TRBJ2-2, with D uncertain. Germline lookup yields CDR1 MNHNY and CDR2 SVGAGI (reference sequence). V lost 5 bases and J 3 bases, leaving 19 bases between the germline ends. The CDR3 consists of 17 residues. CDR3 nucleotide sequence: TGTGCCAGCAGTCCCCCCTTTAGTTTCCGGGACACCGGGGAGCTGTTTTTT. It yields the protein CASSPPFSFRDTGELFF.

In its sample, this clone was seen once. The chain carries TRBV5-1 and TRBJ2-1, with 9 positions matching TRBD2. Losses at the gene ends were 4 bases for V and 2 bases for J; bases not matched to a gene: 4. The germline gives CDR1 SGHRS, CDR2 YFSETQ. The CDR3 runs 15 residues. The CDR3 DNA reads as TGCGCCAGCAGCGCCTTAGCGGGGGCCTACAATGAGCAGTTCTTC. Translation gives CASSALAGAYNEQFF.

The J gene is TRBJ1-1, the V gene TRBV5-3; a possible D gene is TRBD1 (5 bases). TRBV5-3 qualifies as an ORF whose function is uncertain. The CDR3 runs 12 residues. The V gene lost 8 bases and the J gene lost 1 base, with 9 bases spanning the gap. CDR3 in amino acids: CASLGQNTEAFF. DNA of the CDR3: TGTGCCAGCCTAGGACAGAACACTGAAGCTTTCTTT.

This chain uses TRBV29-1 with TRBJ1-2, with D perhaps matching TRBD1 (6 bases). Germline V gives CDR1 SQVTM, CDR2 ANQGSEA. V was trimmed by 4 bases and J by 4 bases, leaving 22 bases between them. The CDR3 runs to 16 residues. The CDR3 region has the DNA TGCAGCGTTGGAGGGGGTCGCTCAGGGCTGGGCTATGGCTACACCTTC. Protein product: CSVGGGRSGLGYGYTF.

This clone appeared once. The chain employs TRBV6-1 and TRBJ2-3; D is unresolved. Trimming shortened V by 5 bases and J by 3 bases, and 6 bases separated the two germline ends. Per the germline V gene, CDR1 is MNHNS and CDR2 is SASEGT. The CDR3 length is 12 residues. In DNA form, the CDR3 reads TGTGCCAGCAGTTCCGAGACAGATACGCAGTATTTT. This encodes CASSSETDTQYF.

V usage is TRBV9 and J usage is TRBJ1-1; perhaps TRBD1 as D (6 bases). V dropped 1 base and J dropped 5 bases, with 30 bases sitting between them. CDR1 SGDLS and CDR2 YYNGEE come from the germline V gene. The CDR3 has 20 residues. CDR3 protein: CASSVTWEHRENSIHTEAFF. The CDR3 coding sequence is TGTGCCAGCAGCGTAACCTGGGAGCACAGGGAGAACTCCATACATACTGAAGCTTTCTTT. Full variable domain (missing parts from reference TRBV9 and TRBJ1-1): DSGVTQTPKHLITATGQRVTLRCSPRSGDLSVYWYQQSLDQGLQFLIQYYNGEERAKGNILERFSAQQFPDLHSELNLSSLELGDSALYFCASSVTWEHRENSIHTEAFFGQGTRLTVV.

The chain links TRBV9 to TRBJ1-1; maybe TRBD1 (6 bases). With 0 bases removed from V and 8 bases from J, the gap between germline ends came to 17 bases. CDR3 length equals 15 residues. Germline V lookup: CDR1 SGDLS, CDR2 YYNGEE. The CDR3 sequence: CASSVGTGIAREAFF. DNA for the CDR3: TGTGCCAGCAGCGTAGGAACAGGGATAGCGCGGGAAGCTTTCTTT.

V and J are TRBV2 and TRBJ2-5, with D unclear. The germline V gene has CDR1 SNHLY and CDR2 FYNNEI. Trimming stripped 7 bases from V and 4 bases from J, with 16 bases between. The CDR3 loop spans 14 amino acids. The DNA of the CDR3 is TGTGCCAGCACCTTGAGCGTGACGGGAGAGACCCAGTACTTC. It is translated as CASTLSVTGETQYF. The whole variable domain, filled in from reference TRBV2 and TRBJ2-5, reads EPEVTQTPSHQVTQMGQEVILRCVPISNHLYFYWYRQILGQKVEFLVSFYNNEISEKSEIFDDQFSVERPDGSNFTLKIRSTKLEDSAMYFCASTLSVTGETQYFGPGTRLLVL.

The V and J genes are TRBV7-6 and TRBJ1-6, with 7 bases fitting TRBD1. CDR1 is SGHVS, CDR2 FNYEAQ, per germline. J lost 0 bases, V lost 5 bases, and 7 bases had no gene match. CDR3 length: 17 residues. The CDR3 DNA follows: TGTGCCAGCAGCATGACAGGGCCCGGCTCCTATAATTCACCCCTCCACTTT. Protein product: CASSMTGPGSYNSPLHF. Combining the CDR3 with reference TRBV7-6 and TRBJ1-6 gives the whole variable domain GAGVSQSPRYKVTKRGQDVALRCDPISGHVSLYWYRQALGQGPEFLTYFNYEAQQDKSGLPNDRFSAERPEGSISTLTIQRTEQRDSAMYRCASSMTGPGSYNSPLHFGNGTRLTVT.

The J gene is TRBJ2-3, the V gene TRBV4-1, with 7 bases that match TRBD2. Germline V gene data show CDR1 as MGHRA and CDR2 as YSYEKL. CDR3 length: 17 amino acids. With 4 bases clipped from V and 5 bases from J, the junction kept 15 bases outside the gene matches. The CDR3 nucleotides are TGCGCCAGCAGCCCACCCCAAGGCGCGGGGGAGGTAGATACGCAGTATTTT. Amino acid sequence: CASSPPQGAGEVDTQYF.

The chain combines TRBV11-3 with TRBJ2-3; a weak D match, TRBD1 (6 bases). Trimming took 0 bases from V and 3 from J, leaving 16 bases between them. The germline V gene encodes CDR1 SGHNT and CDR2 YENEEA. CDR3 size: 17 residues. CDR3 nucleotides: TGTGCCAGCAGCTTAGACGAACAGGGTAAAAATACAGATACGCAGTATTTT. Encoded protein: CASSLDEQGKNTDTQYF.

The rearrangement joins TRBV5-8 to TRBJ1-5; 7 nucleotides line up with TRBD1. The CDR3 length is 16 residues. J lost 4 bases, V lost 0 bases, and 7 bases had no gene match. CDR1 and CDR2 (germline): SGHTS, YDEGEE. The CDR3 is CASSLVWTGANQPQHF. The DNA of the CDR3 is TGTGCCAGCAGCTTGGTTTGGACAGGCGCAAATCAGCCCCAGCATTTT.

The chain employs TRBV2 and TRBJ2-1; 15 bases line up with TRBD2. This CDR3 has 16 amino acids. Germline CDR1 and CDR2: SNHLY and FYNNEI. Germline trimming cut 6 bases from V and 6 bases from J; bases unmatched to any gene: 6. CDR3 loop: CASRVGLAGGRNEQFF. The CDR3, as DNA: TGTGCCAGCAGGGTCGGACTAGCGGGGGGGCGCAATGAGCAGTTCTTC.

This rearrangement joins TRBV7-9 to TRBJ2-3; perhaps TRBD1 as D (6 bases). Germline V gene lookup returns CDR1 SEHNR and CDR2 FQNEAQ (reference sequence). The CDR3 has 15 residues. The ends were cut back, 5 bases at V and 2 bases at J, with 14 bases in the middle. The DNA for the CDR3 is TGTGCCAGCAGCGACCGACAGGTAAACACAGATACGCAGTATTTT. Its translation is CASSDRQVNTDTQYF.

The table lists this clone with a count of one. The chain combines TRBV4-1 with TRBJ1-5; D might be TRBD1 (6 bases). Per the germline V gene, CDR1 is MGHRA and CDR2 is YSYEKL. Between the trimmed V and J ends, which lost 0 bases and 7 bases, there was a span of 16 bases. There are 16 residues in the CDR3. The CDR3 nucleotides are TGCGCCAGCAGCCAAGACCAGACAGGACCTTGGCAGCCCCAGCATTTT. Translation gives CASSQDQTGPWQPQHF.

This sequence joins TRBV6-2 or TRBV6-3 and TRBJ2-1; D not resolved. Trimming removed 2 bases from V and 8 bases from J, with 4 bases in between. The CDR3 runs 11 residues. In germline, CDR1 is MNHEY, CDR2 SVGEGT. This CDR3 is CASSYPDEQFF. The CDR3 DNA reads TGTGCCAGCAGTTACCCCGATGAGCAGTTCTTC.

The chain employs TRBV24-1 and TRBJ1-1, with D perhaps matching TRBD1 (6 bases). Germline CDR1 reads KGHDR; CDR2 reads SFDVKD. V shed 9 bases and J shed 7 bases, with 14 bases lying between them. CDR3 length: 12 residues. CDR3 amino acids: CATGHRANEAFF. CDR3 coding DNA: TGTGCCACCGGACACAGGGCGAATGAAGCTTTCTTT.

The rearrangement uses TRBV18 and TRBJ2-1, with 7 bases that match TRBD1. Losses at the gene ends were 0 bases for V and 2 bases for J; bases not matched to a gene: 1. The CDR3 is 15 residues long. From germline, CDR1 is KGHSH and CDR2 LQKENI. Here the CDR3 reads CASSPPGQPYNEQFF. CDR3 sequence (DNA): TGTGCCAGCTCACCACCGGGACAGCCCTACAATGAGCAGTTCTTC.

CDR3 sequence: CAWTTRQGNTIYF. The CDR3 DNA sequence: TGTGCCTGGACCACCCGACAGGGGAACACCATATATTTT. This chain connects TRBV30 to TRBJ1-3; 8 bases fit TRBD1. The CDR3 extends over 13 amino acids. CDR1 GTSNPN and CDR2 SVGIG come from the germline V gene (reference sequence). Trimming removed 4 bases from V and 7 bases from J; junction bases left unmatched: 6.

This clone was recorded only once. This chain joins TRBV5-4 and TRBJ2-2; 9 nucleotides agree with TRBD2. This CDR3 comprises 17 residues. Per germline, CDR1 SGHNT and CDR2 YYREEE (reference sequence). The junction had 7 bases not matched to a gene; V was cut back by 2 bases and J by 2 bases. CDR3 coding DNA: TGTGCCAGCAGCTTACGGGCGGGGGGGCCTAACACCGGGGAGCTGTTTTTT. Translating gives CASSLRAGGPNTGELFF.

The genes are TRBV4-1 and TRBJ1-1; D is unclear. Trimming shortened V by 1 base and J by 0 bases, and 9 bases separated the two germline ends. The CDR3 contains 15 residues. Germline lookup yields CDR1 MGHRA and CDR2 YSYEKL. This CDR3 reads CASSQVGIMNTEAFF. The CDR3 DNA reads TGCGCCAGCAGCCAAGTTGGCATCATGAACACTGAAGCTTTCTTT.

The table lists this clone with a few counts. The chain recombines TRBV6-4 with TRBJ2-1, with 10 bases fitting TRBD2. This CDR3 contains 14 residues. The V segment lost 8 bases and the J segment 8 bases; nucleotides outside the gene matches: 9. In germline, CDR1 is MRHNA, CDR2 SNTAGT. CDR3 in amino acids: CASSLSGGADEQFF. The CDR3 coding sequence is TGTGCCAGCTCCCTAAGCGGGGGGGCCGATGAGCAGTTCTTC.

This clone occurred a few times. No DNA is shown, since the ends of the CDR3 on it are uncertain; the CDR3 is the one TCRdb lists. The chain has TRBV6-1 and TRBJ1-3; TRBD1 was called by the table and not checked on the DNA. CDR1 and CDR2 (germline): MNHNS, SASEGT. The CDR3 comprises 15 residues, both ends counted. This CDR3 reads CASSETVGQGSEIHF.

The chain recombines TRBV4-1 with TRBJ2-3, with TRBD1 matching 10 bases. Germline V gives CDR1 MGHRA, CDR2 YSYEKL. The CDR3 is made up of 14 amino acids. With V trimmed by 4 bases and J by 5 bases, 3 bases remained unmatched. The CDR3 DNA reads as TGCGCCAGCAGCCGAGACAGGGGGCAAGATACGCAGTATTTT. As protein: CASSRDRGQDTQYF.

This chain connects TRBV6-5 to TRBJ1-1, with D maybe TRBD1 (6 bases). V lost 9 bases, J lost 6 bases, and 20 bases lay in between. The CDR3 has 14 amino acids. The germline V gene has CDR1 MNHEY and CDR2 SVGAGI. The CDR3 reads CASDPYRDRAEAFF. The CDR3 nucleotides are TGTGCCAGTGATCCTTACAGGGATCGGGCTGAAGCTTTCTTT.

The J gene is TRBJ1-5, the V gene TRBV19; tentative D call: TRBD1 (5 bases). The V end lost 7 bases, the J end lost 6 bases, and 13 bases lay between the germline ends. The CDR3 covers 13 residues. Germline assignment: CDR1 LNHDA and CDR2 SQIVND (reference sequence). The CDR3 region is CASKDTVFQPQHF. The CDR3 DNA is TGTGCCAGTAAGGACACGGTTTTTCAGCCCCAGCATTTT.